The sequence of this T cell receptor (beta chain) was determined in a study of response to subunit inactivated influenza vaccine. This clonotype has more than one count but fewer than ten. Its antigen remains unidentified. MiXCR, applied by TCRdb to the RT-PCR reads, yields one record per CDR3 protein. The data show hundreds of thousands of distinct CDR3 sequences, with around 13% seen just once and less than 9% held by the top ten. General study results and limits: The authors suggested that few new T cells are recruited per seasonal influenza vaccination.

The TCR comes from a man aged 45-65 years who received an inactivated influenza vaccine. The starting material was PBMCs from blood, obtained less than 15 days before vaccination.

CDR3 residues: CASSDSSGAPNTEAFF. The CDR3 DNA sequence: TGTGCCAGCAGCGATTCTTCAGGGGCCCCGAACACTGAAGCTTTCTTT. The chain joins TRBV7-9 to TRBJ1-1; TRBD1 might be the D (6 bases). Germline V gene sequence: CDR1 SEHNR, CDR2 FQNEAQ (reference sequence). V lost 5 bases to trimming and J lost 1 base, with 17 bases between them. CDR3 length equals 16 residues.